A selection of T cell receptor beta chains follows, all from one sample in a study of somatic mutations in cytotoxic T cells in rheumatoid arthritis. Only in-frame clones appear in the TCRdb table, and some are missing; sequencing was by immunoSEQ multiplex PCR. The table records 9,500 to 15,000 clones, 75% to 90% of them present only once. Input material: CD8+ T cells sorted from blood. The receptor source for this set is a woman aged 60-75 years in good health. Both conserved end residues are part of each CDR3. The order of the fields is V gene, J gene, D gene, clone size, CDR3 DNA, CDR3 protein. A D gene is named only where the DNA matches it firmly. The listing skips clone size in some rows; elsewhere it reads once, few, many or a size class.

>TRBV5-1|TRBJ1-6|NA|NA
TGCGCCAGCAGCTTGGGATGGAGCTCCTATAATTCACCCCTCCACTTT
CASSLGWSSYNSPLHF
>TRBV9|TRBJ2-7|NA|NA
TGTGCCAGCAGCGTAAGATGGCCATTAAAGACCTACGAGCAGTACTTC
CASSVRWPLKTYEQYF
>TRBV5-8|TRBJ1-1|NA|NA
TGTGCCAGCAGCTTCGAGTTTAACACTGAAGCTTTCTTT
CASSFEFNTEAFF
>TRBV5-6|TRBJ1-5|NA|NA
TGTGCCAGCAGCTTTTCGGCAGGGGGCAATCAGCCCCAGCATTTT
CASSFSAGGNQPQHF
>TRBV5-1|TRBJ1-1|TRBD1|NA
TGCGCCAGCAGCTTGAACAGGGGAGTTACTGAAGCTTTCTTT
CASSLNRGVTEAFF
>TRBV14|TRBJ2-4|NA|NA
TGTGCCAGCAGCCAAGGGGCCGATCAGTACTTC
CASSQGADQYF
>TRBV5-1|TRBJ2-1|TRBD2|NA
TGCGCCAGCAGCTTCCTGACTAGCGGGGAACCCTACAATGAGCAGTTCTTC
CASSFLTSGEPYNEQFF
>TRBV27|TRBJ2-2|TRBD1|NA
TGTGCCAGCAGAACCGGGACAGGGTTCCCCGGGGAGCTGTTTTTT
CASRTGTGFPGELFF
>TRBV30|TRBJ2-3|NA|once
TGTGCCTGGAGCGGGGACTTCGATACGCAGTATTTT
CAWSGDFDTQYF
>TRBV9|TRBJ1-5|NA|NA
TGTGCCAGCAGCGTATACGGGGGGGTGGGTCAGCCCCAGCATTTT
CASSVYGGVGQPQHF
>TRBV6-5|TRBJ1-1|NA|NA
TGTGCCATCGGACTTTTGGGGAACACTGAAGCTTTCTTT
CAIGLLGNTEAFF
>TRBV7-9|TRBJ2-5|NA|NA
TGTGCCAGCAGCTTAGATAGGGCAGGGTTTCAAGAGACCCAGTACTTC
CASSLDRAGFQETQYF
>TRBV29-1|TRBJ1-1|NA|NA
TGCAGCGGTACGCAGGGGAACACTGAAGCTTTCTTT
CSGTQGNTEAFF
>TRBV6-5|TRBJ2-1|NA|NA
TGTGCCAGCAGCTACACCGGGGATGAGCAGTTCTTC
CASSYTGDEQFF
>TRBV5-8|TRBJ2-1|NA|medium-sized
TGTGCCAGCAGTAATGGACAGCCCTACAATGAGCAGTTCTTC
CASSNGQPYNEQFF
>TRBV5-6|TRBJ2-7|TRBD1|NA
TGTGCCAGCAGCTTGGGGGGGACAGGCTCCTACGAGCAGTACTTC
CASSLGGTGSYEQYF
>TRBV29-1|TRBJ2-1|TRBD2|NA
TGCAGCGTTGACCTTCCAGCGGGGGGGATGAATGAGCAGTTCTTC
CSVDLPAGGMNEQFF
>TRBV6-6|TRBJ1-5|NA|NA
TGTGCCAGCAGTTACCTGGGGCAGGGATTCAATCAGCCCCAGCATTTT
CASSYLGQGFNQPQHF
>TRBV6-5|TRBJ2-7|NA|NA
TGTGCCAGCAGTTACTCGGTTTACACCACCTACGAGCAGTACTTC
CASSYSVYTTYEQYF
>TRBV5-4|TRBJ2-1|NA|NA
TGTGCCAGCAGCTTAGGGGGGGTTAATGAGCAGTTCTTC
CASSLGGVNEQFF
>TRBV6-1|TRBJ2-1|NA|NA
TGTGCCAGCAGTAGGGGCCCCCCCAGGGAGCAGTTCTTC
CASSRGPPREQFF
>TRBV13|TRBJ2-7|NA|NA
TGTGCCAGCAGCCCAGGGGTCTCCTACGAGCAGTACTTC
CASSPGVSYEQYF
>TRBV7-8|TRBJ2-2|NA|NA
TGTGCCAGCAGCTTAGGTTGGCAGGGTCCCACCGGGGAGCTGTTTTTT
CASSLGWQGPTGELFF
>TRBV7-9|TRBJ2-1|TRBD2|NA
TGTGCCAGCAGCTTAGCGGGTGAGACTAGCGGGGATGTCTACAATGAGCAGTTCTTC
CASSLAGETSGDVYNEQFF
>TRBV29-1|TRBJ2-5|TRBD1|NA
TGCAGCGGCGAGGGACAGGGTTCTTGGTACTTC
CSGEGQGSWYF
>TRBV4-2|TRBJ2-3|TRBD1|NA
TGTGCCAGCAGCCAATTACAGGGGGGCGGCACAGATACGCAGTATTTT
CASSQLQGGGTDTQYF
>TRBV7-8|TRBJ2-1|TRBD1|NA
TGTGCCAGCAGCGGTCGACAGGGTCCTAGCAATGAGCAGTTCTTC
CASSGRQGPSNEQFF
>TRBV7-9|TRBJ2-5|NA|NA
TGTGCCAGCAGCCCCCTCCGACAGAAGTTGAAGCTTTGGGAGACCCAGTACTTC
CASSPLRQKLKLWETQYF
>TRBV9|TRBJ2-3|NA|NA
TGTGCCAGCAGCGTAGCGGTGGATACGCAGTATTTT
CASSVAVDTQYF
>TRBV7-9|TRBJ2-7|TRBD2|NA
TGTGCCAGCAGCCCGGCGGGGGTTAATCCCTACGAGCAGTACTTC
CASSPAGVNPYEQYF
>TRBV5-1|TRBJ2-1|NA|NA
TGCGCCAGCAGCTTGGGTCTAGCCAGCTCCTACAATGAGCAGTTCTTC
CASSLGLASSYNEQFF
>TRBV7-9|TRBJ2-5|TRBD2|NA
TGTGCCAGCAGCTTAGGACTAGCGGAAGAGACCCAGTACTTC
CASSLGLAEETQYF
>TRBV6-1|TRBJ1-4|NA|NA
TGTGCCAGCAGTGAAGGTGGCGGATCTGGAGAAAAACTGTTTTTT
CASSEGGGSGEKLFF
>TRBV15|TRBJ2-2|NA|NA
TGTGCCACCAGCAGAGATCTTGGGCGAAACACCGGGGAGCTGTTTTTT
CATSRDLGRNTGELFF
>TRBV19|TRBJ1-2|TRBD1|NA
TGTGCCAGTAGCCCTGGACAGGGAGACTATGGCTACACCTTC
CASSPGQGDYGYTF
>TRBV6-6|TRBJ2-2|TRBD2|NA
TGTGCCAGCAGTTACGCTGCGGGGGGCCGCACCGGGGAGCTGTTTTTT
CASSYAAGGRTGELFF
>TRBV29-1|TRBJ2-7|TRBD1|NA
TGCAGCGTTGAAACCGGGACAGGGGTCTACTACGAGCAGTACTTC
CSVETGTGVYYEQYF
>TRBV28|TRBJ2-2|NA|NA
TGTGCCAGCAGTTCATTCGGCACCGGGGAGCTGTTTTTT
CASSSFGTGELFF
>TRBV6-7|TRBJ1-1|NA|NA
TGTGCCAGCAGTTACATCTCACACGTACCGAACACTGAAGCTTTCTTT
CASSYISHVPNTEAFF
>TRBV27|TRBJ1-1|NA|once
TGTGCCAGCAGTCTAACAAGGGTAGGGGGCACTGAAGCTTTCTTT
CASSLTRVGGTEAFF
>TRBV11-2|TRBJ2-1|TRBD1|NA
TGTGCCAGCAGCGCGACCGGGACAGCGATTTACAATGAGCAGTTCTTC
CASSATGTAIYNEQFF
>TRBV4-2|TRBJ1-1|TRBD1|NA
TGTGCCAGCAGCCACCTGACAGGGCCGAACACTGAAGCTTTCTTT
CASSHLTGPNTEAFF
>TRBV27|TRBJ2-1|TRBD2|NA
TGTGCCAGCAGTTGGGGAGGGATGAATGAGCAGTTCTTC
CASSWGGMNEQFF
>TRBV10-3|TRBJ1-5|TRBD1|NA
TGTGCCATCAGCGATCCGGGACAGGGGGCCGCCGGCCAGCCCCAGCATTTT
CAISDPGQGAAGQPQHF
>TRBV19|TRBJ1-5|TRBD1|NA
TGTGCCAGTAGAAGACAGGGAGGAGGTCAGCCCCAGCATTTT
CASRRQGGGQPQHF
>TRBV5-6|TRBJ2-3|NA|NA
TGTGCCAGCAGCTGGAGGGGCACAGATACGCAGTATTTT
CASSWRGTDTQYF
>TRBV28|TRBJ1-4|TRBD1|NA
TGTGCCAGCAGTGCATACAGGGGCGCTAATGAAAAACTGTTTTTT
CASSAYRGANEKLFF
>TRBV30|TRBJ2-5|NA|NA
TGTGCCTGGAGTGTCTGGCAACAGGCCAGGTACCAAGAGACCCAGTACTTC
CAWSVWQQARYQETQYF
>TRBV13|TRBJ1-3|NA|NA
TGTGCCAGCAGCTTGGAGGGGAATAGAGCTGGAAACACCATATATTTT
CASSLEGNRAGNTIYF
>TRBV30|TRBJ1-5|NA|few
TGTGCCTGGAGTTACCAGGGTCTGGGCAATCAGCCCCAGCATTTT
CAWSYQGLGNQPQHF
>TRBV13|TRBJ2-7|TRBD1|NA
TGTGCCAGCAGCTTCCAGACAGGGGCTTCCTACGAGCAGTACTTC
CASSFQTGASYEQYF
>TRBV28|TRBJ2-7|TRBD1|NA
TGTGCCAGCAGTCCGGGACAGGGGTCCGTCGAGCAGTACTTC
CASSPGQGSVEQYF
>TRBV6-5|TRBJ1-5|NA|NA
TGTGCCAGCAGTTTATTAGGCGGCCCGGAGCCCCAGCATTTT
CASSLLGGPEPQHF
>TRBV7-8|TRBJ2-3|NA|NA
TGTGCCAGCAGCAACTCCGGGACAAAGGGCACAGATACGCAGTATTTT
CASSNSGTKGTDTQYF